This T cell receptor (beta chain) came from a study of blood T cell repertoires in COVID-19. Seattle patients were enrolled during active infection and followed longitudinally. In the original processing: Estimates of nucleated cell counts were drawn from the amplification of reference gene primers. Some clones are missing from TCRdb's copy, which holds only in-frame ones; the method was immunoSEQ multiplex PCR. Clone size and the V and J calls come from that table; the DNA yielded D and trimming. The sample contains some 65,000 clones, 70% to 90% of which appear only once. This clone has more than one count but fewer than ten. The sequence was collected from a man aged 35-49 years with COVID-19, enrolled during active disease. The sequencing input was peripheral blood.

CDR3 coding DNA: TGTGCCAGCAGCTTAACCGACAGGGGGGGCGTTCTCATGAACACTGAAGCTTTCTTT. Encoded protein: CASSLTDRGGVLMNTEAFF. The V gene is TRBV7-9, the J gene TRBJ1-1; 9 bases map to TRBD1. From germline, CDR1 is SEHNR and CDR2 FQNEAQ (reference sequence). V shed 2 bases and J 0 bases; nucleotides not matched to a gene: 13. This CDR3 is 19 amino acids long.